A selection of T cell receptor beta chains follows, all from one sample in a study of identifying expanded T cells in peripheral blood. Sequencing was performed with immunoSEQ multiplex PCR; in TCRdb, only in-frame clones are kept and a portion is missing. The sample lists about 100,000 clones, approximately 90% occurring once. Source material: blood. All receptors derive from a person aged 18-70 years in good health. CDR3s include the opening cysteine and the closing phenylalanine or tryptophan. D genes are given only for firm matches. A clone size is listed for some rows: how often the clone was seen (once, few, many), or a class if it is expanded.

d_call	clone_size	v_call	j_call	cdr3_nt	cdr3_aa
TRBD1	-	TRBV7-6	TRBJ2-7	TGTGCCAGCAGCCTAGAGACAGGGGTCTACGAGCAGTACTTC	CASSLETGVYEQYF
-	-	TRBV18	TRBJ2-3	TGTGCCAGCTCGCATACTAGCACAGATACGCAGTATTTT	CASSHTSTDTQYF
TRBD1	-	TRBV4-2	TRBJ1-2	TGTGCCAGCAGCCAACAGATGACAGGAGGGGGCCTCTATGGCTACACCTTC	CASSQQMTGGGLYGYTF
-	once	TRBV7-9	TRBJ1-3	TGTGCCAGCAGCAGACAGGCAACCATATATTTT	CASSRQATIYF
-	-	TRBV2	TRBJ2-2	TGTGCCAGCAGTGAAGTGGGGCCCGCGAACACCGGGGAGCTGTTTTTT	CASSEVGPANTGELFF
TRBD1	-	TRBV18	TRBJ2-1	TGTGCCAGCTCACCTCCCGACAGGGCGGCTAATGAGCAGTTCTTC	CASSPPDRAANEQFF
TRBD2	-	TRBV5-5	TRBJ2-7	TGTGCCAGCAGTTTAGCGGGGGGCTTCTCCTACGAGCAGTACTTC	CASSLAGGFSYEQYF
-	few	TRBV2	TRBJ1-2	TGTGCCAGCAGTGAATCGAGGTGGAGGGGTGGCTACACCTTC	CASSESRWRGGYTF
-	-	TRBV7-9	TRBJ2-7	TGTGCCAGCAGCTTCCCTGCCCTCGAGCAGTACTTC	CASSFPALEQYF
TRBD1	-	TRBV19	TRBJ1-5	TGTGCCATTGGGGACAGGGGTCGCAATCAGCCCCAGCATTTT	CAIGDRGRNQPQHF
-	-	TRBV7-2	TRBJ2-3	TGTGCCAGCAGCTTAGCCCGCACAGATACGCAGTATTTT	CASSLARTDTQYF
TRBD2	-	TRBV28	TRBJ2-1	TGTGCCAGCATCTCCGGGGGGGGCTACAATGAGCAGTTCTTC	CASISGGGYNEQFF
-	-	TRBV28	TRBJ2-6	TGTGCCAGCCAGGAGCCGCCTGGGGCCAACGTCCTGACTTTC	CASQEPPGANVLTF
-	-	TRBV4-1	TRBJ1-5	TGCGCCAGCAGCCAGACTCGTCGGACAGGCAATCAGCCCCAGCATTTT	CASSQTRRTGNQPQHF
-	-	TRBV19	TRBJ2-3	TGTGCCAGTAGTATGCGGGCTAGCATCAAAAGCACAGATACGCAGTATTTT	CASSMRASIKSTDTQYF
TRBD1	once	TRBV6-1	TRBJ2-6	TGTGCCAGCAGTGGGGACAGCCTCTCTGGGGCCAACGTCCTGACTTTC	CASSGDSLSGANVLTF
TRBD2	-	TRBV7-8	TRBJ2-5	TGTGCCAGCAGCTTATATCATCGGGGAGGGGAGACCCAGTACTTC	CASSLYHRGGETQYF
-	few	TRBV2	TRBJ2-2	TGTGCCAGCAGTGAACGCCGGACCGGCGGGGAGCTGTTTTTT	CASSERRTGGELFF
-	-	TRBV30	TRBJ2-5	TGTGCCTGGAGTCTTGGGATGGGTCGGGAGACCCAGTACTTC	CAWSLGMGRETQYF
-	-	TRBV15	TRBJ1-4	TGTGCCACCAGCAGAGATCGTAGGGATGAAAAACTGTTTTTT	CATSRDRRDEKLFF
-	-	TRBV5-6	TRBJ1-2	TGTGCCAGCAGTAGAGGGGGACCCCGTGGCTACACCTTC	CASSRGGPRGYTF
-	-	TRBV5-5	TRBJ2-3	TGTGCCAGCAGCTTTCTCCCCACAGATACGCAGTATTTT	CASSFLPTDTQYF
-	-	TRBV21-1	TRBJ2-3	TGTGCCAGCAGCACTCTCGGAGGGGTAGAGGCAGATACGCAGTATTTT	CASSTLGGVEADTQYF
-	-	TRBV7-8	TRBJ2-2	TGTGCCAGCAGCTTTGGGGTCATACAAAACACCGGGGAGCTGTTTTTT	CASSFGVIQNTGELFF